This TCR beta chain was sequenced in a study of blood T cells in healthy people across ages. Through a sample-barcoded 5' primer and a J-beta primer mix, a second PCR was run for about 6 to 11 cycles. TCRdb passed the 5' RACE reads through MiXCR, listing each CDR3 protein once. Among about 940,000 distinct CDR3 sequences listed, about 44% were seen once. Samples each had at least 5.5 micrograms of total RNA extracted. From germline, CDR1 is DFQATT and CDR2 SNEGSKA (reference sequence). The CDR3 sequence is 13 residues long. This chain links TRBV20-1 with TRBJ2-4; TRBD2 agrees at 7 bases. The DNA end favors TRBJ2-7, so the J call may be wrong. The source is a man aged 25-45 years in good health. Sequenced sample: blood. The CDR3 reads CSAMSSGLGEQYF. Here the CDR3 DNA reads TGCAGTGCTATGTCTAGCGGACTTGGCGAGCAGTACTTC.